These 32 T cell receptor delta chains share one sample of origin, sequenced in a study of γδ T cells in repeated Plasmodium falciparum infection. Gammadelta T cells were flow-sorted from PBMC into Vgamma9/Vdelta2+ and Vdelta2-negative populations for bulk analysis. TCRdb used CATT to re-call clones from the multiplex PCR reads. The sample has 90,000 to 95,000 delta-chain clones, 0.98% seen once. Sample: gamma-delta T cells from blood. Receptors originate from a pool of human donors (malaria-infected and uninfected, not separated).

This clone has a count of ten or more. The protein that TCRdb holds for this DNA derives from a much larger clone and differs from the translated DNA at residue 11, which likely indicates a read error; the protein shown here is translated from the DNA. The genes are TRDV2 and TRDJ2, with 12 bases lining up with TRDD3. This CDR3 has 14 amino acids. Germline V gene data show CDR1 as GEAIGNYY and CDR2 as EKD. CDR3 region: CACDILGDTAKLFF. CDR3 sequence (DNA): TGTGCCTGTGACATACTGGGGGATACAGCAAAACTCTTCTTT.

This clone has at least ten counts. Other DNA sequences in the same sample also yield this CDR3. The chain carries TRDV1 and TRDJ1, with TRDD3 matching over 10 bases. Germline V gene lookup returns CDR1 TSWWSYY and CDR2 QGS. V was clipped by 0 bases and J by 5 bases; unmatched bases: 15. CDR3 size: 19 residues. CDR3 coding DNA: TGTGCTCTTGGGGAACTACGGCCTACAGGGGGGATACGCAGTGATAAACTCATCTTT. It is translated as CALGELRPTGGIRSDKLIF.

About this clone: The protein TCRdb gives is from a much larger clone and does not agree with this DNA's translation at residue 13, likely a read error; the protein shown here comes from the DNA. The chain combines TRDV1 with TRDJ1; D unresolved. The J gene is not listed in TCRdb, so it was assigned here from a DNA match to germline. V gave up 3 bases and J gave up 3 bases, with 23 bases separating them. Germline V lookup: CDR1 TSWWSYY, CDR2 QGS. This CDR3 is built from 18 residues. The CDR3 bases are TGTGCTCTTGGGGAGCCGAGATCTCCTTGCGGAGACGCCGATAAACTCATCTTT. Translating gives CALGEPRSPCGDADKLIF.

This clone has only a few counts. This probably arose from a read error, given a far larger clone one base away. The same CDR3 can be traced to other DNA sequences in this sample. The V and J genes are TRDV1 and TRDJ1, with TRDD3 matching over 9 bases. No J gene is reported in TCRdb; it was inferred here by comparing the DNA with germline. CDR1 and CDR2 from the germline V gene are TSWWSYY and QGS. CDR3 length: 18 amino acids. The CDR3 nucleotides are TGCGCTCTTGGGGAACCCCCCGGGTGGGGATACGCCACCGATAAACTCATCTTT. It specifies CALGEPPGWGYATDKLIF.

This clone was counted many times. The chain combines TRDV1 with TRDJ1, with D perhaps TRDD3 (5 bases). V gave up 1 base and J gave up 2 bases, with 29 bases separating them. This CDR3 comprises 21 residues. Germline V lookup: CDR1 TSWWSYY, CDR2 QGS. Here the CDR3 DNA reads TGTGCTCTTGGGGAACCCACCGTTAGTATAATAATTAATCGGGGGACCGATAAACTCATCTTT. It specifies CALGEPTVSIIINRGTDKLIF.

This clone was counted a few times. TCRdb's entry gives the protein of a much larger clone, which mismatches this DNA's translation at residue 3, likely from a read error; the protein reported here is translated from the DNA. The rearrangement uses TRDV2 and TRDJ1; 10 bases map to TRDD3. The J gene, not given by TCRdb, was assigned here from a germline match of the nucleotide sequence. CDR1 is GEAIGNYY and CDR2 is EKD in the germline V gene. The CDR3 totals 18 residues. In nucleotides, the CDR3 is TGTGCCCGTGACAGTCTACTGGGGGATTCACAGTACACCGATAAACTCATCTTT. Translated: CARDSLLGDSQYTDKLIF.

This clone appeared a few times. A far larger clone is one nucleotide away, so this likely arose from a read error. The same CDR3 is also encoded by other DNA sequences in this sample. The J gene is TRDJ1, the V gene TRDV2; 13 bases fit TRDD3. Looked up from germline, CDR1 is GEAIGNYY and CDR2 is EKD. V shed 1 base, J shed 5 bases, and the junction held 6 bases outside the gene matches. The CDR3 has 16 amino acids. The CDR3 sequence: CACDTLGDTRRDKLIF. CDR3 in DNA: TGTGCCTGTGACACACTGGGGGATACGCGGCGAGATAAACTCATCTTT.

A word on this clone: A far larger clone is just one base off, so this is likely a read error. The identical CDR3 is also encoded by other nucleotide sequences in the sample. As DNA, the CDR3 is TGTGCCCTTGGGGAACCCCCTTTACACGTACGGGGTACATTATACACCGATAAACTCATCTTT. It codes for CALGEPPLHVRGTLYTDKLIF. J is TRDJ1 and V is TRDV1; a weak D match, TRDD3 (5 bases). The J gene comes from matching the DNA to germline here; TCRdb lacks it. Germline values: CDR1 TSWWSYY, CDR2 QGS. This CDR3 spans 21 amino acids.

This clone was picked up many times. This DNA's translation and the protein TCRdb lists, from a much larger clone, do not match at residue 13, likely due to a read error; the protein shown is translated from the DNA. This sequence joins TRDV2 and TRDJ1; 7 positions agree with TRDD3. This CDR3 is built from 16 residues. Germline V CDR1 and CDR2: GEAIGNYY, EKD. The CDR3 here is CACDTVSAGYSDELIF. The CDR3 DNA is TGTGCCTGTGACACAGTTTCGGCGGGATACTCCGATGAACTCATCTTT.

This clone occurred a few times. TCRdb shows a much larger clone's protein in place of this DNA's translation, and the two differ at residue 11, likely through a read error; the protein shown is translated from the DNA. The rearrangement joins TRDV1 to TRDJ1; the match to TRDD3 covers 11 bases. V lost 3 bases and J lost 0; bases outside the gene matches: 30. CDR1 and CDR2 from the germline V gene are TSWWSYY and QGS. The CDR3 totals 25 residues. CDR3 region: CALGDHWPSRHNSGGYKWYTDKLIF. CDR3 nucleotides: TGTGCTCTTGGGGACCACTGGCCTTCCAGACACAACTCTGGGGGATACAAGTGGTACACCGATAAACTCATCTTT.

The sample holds many counts of this clone. The rearrangement joins TRDV1 to TRDJ1, with D possibly TRDD3 on 8 matching bases. The CDR3 sequence is 20 residues long. The germline V gene encodes CDR1 TSWWSYY and CDR2 QGS. The V end lost 4 bases, the J end lost 1 base, and 28 bases lay between the germline ends. CDR3 region: CALGAPFLQLGAIPTDKLIF. CDR3 sequence (DNA): TGTGCTCTTGGGGCGCCCTTCCTCCAACTGGGGGCGATACCCACCGATAAACTCATCTTT.

Concerning this clone itself: Translating this DNA gives a protein that differs at residue 16 from the TCRdb one, which belongs to a much larger clone; a read error is likely, and the protein shown is this translation. The V and J genes are TRDV1 and TRDJ1; TRDD3 agrees at 11 bases. Here the J gene came from matching the DNA to germline, since TCRdb omits it. J lost 1 base, V lost 4 bases, and 29 bases had no gene match. Per the germline V gene, CDR1 is TSWWSYY and CDR2 is QGS. The CDR3 is made up of 24 amino acids. CDR3 nucleotide sequence: TGTGCTCTTGGGGTTTGTTCCTACGCTACGAGAAACTGGGGGATATCAGGATTCACCGATAAACTCATCTTT. This translates into CALGVCSYATRNWGISGFTDKLIF.

Regarding this clone: The protein that TCRdb holds for this DNA derives from a much larger clone and differs from the translated DNA at residue 11, which likely indicates a read error; the protein shown here is translated from the DNA. This chain joins TRDV1 and TRDJ1, with 8 positions matching TRDD3. In the absence of a J gene in TCRdb, the DNA was matched to germline to assign it here. J gave up 7 bases and V 2 bases, and 9 bases lay outside the gene matches. The CDR3 covers 15 residues. CDR1 is TSWWSYY and CDR2 is QGS in the germline V gene. DNA of the CDR3: TGTGCTCTTGGGGAATATTCGGGGATACCCGGTAAACTCATCTTT. Translation gives CALGEYSGIPGKLIF.

This clone was counted a few times. A read error likely explains why the TCRdb protein, taken from a much larger clone, differs from this DNA's translation at residue 9; the protein shown is translated from the DNA. The V and J genes are TRDV1 and TRDJ1, with D tentatively TRDD3 (6 bases). Here the J gene came from matching the DNA to germline, since TCRdb omits it. Trimming took off 2 bases at V and 1 base at J, with 38 bases between the two ends. The CDR3 consists of 24 residues. Germline V gives CDR1 TSWWSYY, CDR2 QGS. The CDR3 nucleotides are TGTGCTCTTGGGGAAGGGAGAGGTTCGTATCTCTCTCCCGGGGGAAAAACCGGCACCGATAAACTCATCTTT. It specifies CALGEGRGSYLSPGGKTGTDKLIF.

With respect to this clone: The protein TCRdb lists belongs to a much larger clone and differs from this DNA's translation at residue 12, which points to a read error; the protein shown is made from the DNA. This rearrangement joins TRDV1 to TRDJ1; a possible D gene is TRDD3 (7 bases). Germline CDR1 TSWWSYY, CDR2 QGS. The V end was cut by 1 base, the J end by 0 bases, with 33 bases between. The CDR3 runs 23 residues. CDR3 protein: CALGEHCCRPSHSYGGYTDKLIF. DNA for the CDR3: TGTGCTCTTGGGGAACATTGTTGTAGGCCTTCCCACTCCTACGGGGGATACACCGATAAACTCATCTTT.

This clone was seen more than once but under ten times. A far larger clone is only one base removed, so a read error is likely. Other DNA sequences in the same sample also yield this CDR3. The chain is built from TRDV1 and TRDJ1; 11 nucleotides agree with TRDD3. No J gene was available from TCRdb, and it was assigned here by a germline match of the DNA. This CDR3 comprises 19 residues. V shed 4 bases, J shed 8 bases, and the junction held 21 bases outside the gene matches. Germline V gene lookup returns CDR1 TSWWSYY and CDR2 QGS. CDR3 protein: CALGARRLPTWGIRIKLIF. As DNA, the CDR3 is TGTGCTCTTGGGGCCCGCCGTCTTCCTACTTGGGGGATACGGATAAAACTCATCTTT.

This clone showed up just a few times. The TCRdb protein comes from a much larger clone and disagrees with this DNA's translation at residue 6, likely due to a read error; the protein given here is derived from the DNA. The CDR3: CALLPTYGGYGYTDKLIF. DNA for the CDR3: TGTGCTCTCCTACCGACCTACGGGGGATACGGGTACACCGATAAACTCATCTTT. This rearrangement joins TRDV1 to TRDJ1; 10 positions match TRDD3. The J gene, absent from TCRdb, was called here by matching the DNA to germline. CDR3 length: 18 residues. The germline gives CDR1 TSWWSYY, CDR2 QGS. V was clipped by 9 bases and J by 0 bases; unmatched bases: 16.

This clone has just a few counts. This DNA translates differently at residue 11 from the TCRdb protein, which is that of a much larger clone; a read error is likely, and the protein shown is the DNA's own translation. The genes are TRDV1 and TRDJ2, with a tentative D call TRDD2 (5 bases). CDR1 and CDR2 (germline): TSWWSYY, QGS. The V gene lost 2 bases and the J gene lost 4 bases, with 32 bases spanning the gap. There are 22 residues in the CDR3. CDR3 amino acids: CALGERAYGGPIIPLSTAQLFF. CDR3 DNA sequence: TGTGCTCTTGGGGAAAGGGCCTACGGAGGTCCCATCATACCACTCTCGACAGCACAACTCTTCTTT.

For this clone: The protein held in TCRdb is that of a much larger clone and does not match this DNA's translation at residue 5, likely because of a read error; the protein shown is translated from the DNA. The chain uses TRDV2 and TRDJ1; 10 bases map to TRDD3. The CDR3 has 19 residues. Germline assignment: CDR1 GEAIGNYY and CDR2 EKD. J lost 2 bases, V lost 2 bases, and 16 bases had no gene match. CDR3 loop: CACDMMRVWGIGTTDKLIF. Here the CDR3 DNA reads TGTGCCTGTGACATGATGAGAGTCTGGGGGATAGGAACGACCGATAAACTCATCTTT.

This clone was counted only a few times. A far larger clone is only one base removed, so a read error is likely. Other nucleotide sequences from this sample produce the same CDR3. This chain joins TRDV2 and TRDJ1, with 10 bases matching TRDD3. Here the J gene was assigned by germline matching of the DNA, as TCRdb has none. The germline V gene has CDR1 GEAIGNYY and CDR2 EKD. V shed 0 bases and J 2 bases; nucleotides not matched to a gene: 5. The CDR3 is 16 residues long. Here the CDR3 reads CACDTGLLGDTDKLIF. The CDR3 nucleotides are TGTGCCTGTGACACCGGATTACTGGGGGATACCGATAAACTCATCTTT.

As regards this clone: TCRdb's protein for this DNA is that of a much larger clone and differs from the translation at residue 4, likely a read error; the protein shown is the DNA translation. The chain joins TRDV2 to TRDJ1; 9 bases fit TRDD3. No J gene is reported in TCRdb; it was inferred here by comparing the DNA with germline. The CDR3 loop spans 18 amino acids. The junction had 15 bases not matched to a gene; V was cut back by 5 bases and J by 0 bases. Germline V gene sequence: CDR1 GEAIGNYY, CDR2 EKD. DNA for the CDR3: TGTGCCTGTGGCACTCTATCACTGGGGGACCCGTACACCGATAAACTCATCTTT. Its protein product is CACGTLSLGDPYTDKLIF.

This clone came up many times. Within the sample, other DNA sequences also encode this same CDR3. The chain is built from TRDV1 and TRDJ1; no clear D gene. This CDR3 comprises 14 residues. Trimming removed 4 bases from V and 4 bases from J, with 13 bases in between. The germline V gene encodes CDR1 TSWWSYY and CDR2 QGS. In nucleotides, the CDR3 is TGTGCTCTTGGGGTCCCGGAGTCTTTCGATAAACTCATCTTT. Protein: CALGVPESFDKLIF.

About this clone itself: A read error is the likely source, as a far larger clone sits one nucleotide away. This CDR3 is also generated by other DNA sequences in the sample. The chain combines TRDV1 with TRDJ1; D is ambiguous. CDR3 length: 13 residues. Germline CDR1 TSWWSYY, CDR2 QGS. The CDR3 protein is CALGEAYTDKLIF. CDR3 coding DNA: TGTGCTCTTGGGGAGGCTTACACTGATAAACTCATCTTT.

This clone has a handful of counts. It differs at one base from a far larger clone, so likely a read error. Distinct nucleotide sequences in the sample also encode this CDR3. V usage is TRDV3 and J usage is TRDJ1; 11 bases match TRDD3. TCRdb leaves out the J gene; it was filled in here by matching the DNA to germline. The CDR3 sequence is 24 residues long. The J segment lost 0 bases and the V segment lost 2 bases, leaving 32 bases of the junction unmatched. The germline V gene has CDR1 TVYSNPD and CDR2 GDNSRS (reference sequence). DNA of the CDR3: TGTGCCTTTTCAGTTCAAGACTGGGGGATATACCACTCTGCTACAGTATTCTACACCGATAAACTCATCTTT. Translated, it gives CAFSVQDWGIYHSATVFYTDKLIF.

This clone was recorded at least ten times. TCRdb attributes to this sequence the protein of a much larger clone, which differs from the DNA translation at residue 10; a read error is likely, and the protein displayed is translated from the DNA. This chain connects TRDV1 to TRDJ1; TRDD3 matches at 9 bases. V lost 1 base to trimming and J lost 0 bases; unmatched junction nucleotides: 15. Germline V lookup: CDR1 TSWWSYY, CDR2 QGS. The CDR3 is 20 amino acids. The CDR3 here is CALGEPRRFAGGFYTDKLIF. CDR3 coding DNA: TGTGCTCTTGGGGAACCAAGGCGCTTTGCTGGGGGATTCTACACCGATAAACTCATCTTT.

A remark on this clone: The likely explanation is a read error, given a far larger clone one base away. The sample carries other DNA sequences with the same CDR3. The chain combines TRDV1 with TRDJ1; D is unresolved. The CDR3 consists of 24 residues. Looked up from germline, CDR1 is TSWWSYY and CDR2 is QGS. V was trimmed by 3 bases and J by 0 bases, leaving 38 bases between them. CDR3 nucleotide sequence: TGTGCTCTTGGGGAGCTTCTTTTCTTTCCCCACACCAATACACGAGGTGAAAACACCGATAAACTCATCTTT. Its protein is CALGELLFFPHTNTRGENTDKLIF.

This clone was seen more than once but under ten times. TCRdb records a much larger clone's protein for this DNA, with a difference at residue 16 that likely arises from a read error; the protein given is the translation of the DNA. This rearrangement joins TRDV2 to TRDJ1; D possibly corresponds to TRDD2 (5 bases). Germline-derived CDR1 and CDR2 are GEAIGNYY and EKD. This CDR3 contains 18 residues. In nucleotides, the CDR3 is TGTGCCTGTGACCCTTCTCATTCCCGACCGGGTGGCGATAATAAACACATCTTT. Translating gives CACDPSHSRPGGDNKHIF.

This clone was seen repeatedly, ten times or more. The translation of this DNA and the TCRdb protein of a much larger clone differ at residue 4, probably owing to a read error; the protein shown here is translated from the DNA. This rearrangement joins TRDV2 to TRDJ1, with D possibly being TRDD1 or TRDD3 (5 bases each). The J gene is absent in TCRdb and was assigned here via DNA matching to germline. There are 19 residues in the CDR3. Trimming stripped 5 bases from V and 1 base from J, with 28 bases between. The germline V gene has CDR1 GEAIGNYY and CDR2 EKD. The CDR3 here is CACGIRRTPVKWGTDKLIF. The CDR3 region has the DNA TGTGCCTGTGGCATTCGGAGGACTCCCGTGAAATGGGGCACCGATAAACTCATCTTT.

Comments on this clone: The protein TCRdb lists belongs to a much larger clone and differs from this DNA's translation at residue 15, which points to a read error; the protein shown is made from the DNA. The gene calls are TRDV2 and TRDJ1, with D tentatively TRDD2 or TRDD3 (5 bases each). Since TCRdb gives no J gene, matching the DNA to germline was used here to assign it. CDR1 GEAIGNYY and CDR2 EKD come from the germline V gene. This CDR3 contains 18 residues. CDR3 sequence: CACDPIGGGRPYTDRLIF. In DNA, the CDR3 is TGTGCCTGTGACCCGATCGGCGGGGGGCGTCCCTACACCGATAGACTCATCTTT.

There are a few counts of this clone. A far larger clone differs by one base, so this is likely a read error. Other DNA sequences in this sample translate to the same CDR3. This chain connects TRDV1 to TRDJ1, with 8 bases matching TRDD3. This CDR3 contains 18 residues. The germline CDR1 and CDR2 sequences are TSWWSYY and QGS. The J segment lost 6 bases and the V segment lost 3 bases, leaving 18 bases of the junction unmatched. The CDR3 spells CALGDPPSYETGGYKLIF. CDR3 in DNA: TGTGCTCTTGGGGATCCGCCCTCCTATGAGACTGGGGGGTATAAACTCATCTTT.

As concerns this clone: This DNA translates differently at residue 12 from the TCRdb protein, which is that of a much larger clone; a read error is likely, and the protein shown is the DNA's own translation. The chain uses TRDV2 and TRDJ1; 9 bases agree with TRDD3. The J gene was not available in TCRdb and was assigned here by matching the DNA to germline segments. Germline values: CDR1 GEAIGNYY, CDR2 EKD. The trim removed 3 bases at V and 0 bases at J, leaving 13 bases unmatched. CDR3 size: 18 residues. The CDR3, as DNA: TGTGCCTGTGACTCTATGGGGGATAAGAGGGGGCACACCGATAAACTCATCTTT. Its translation: CACDSMGDKRGHTDKLIF.

Details on this clone: This is likely an artifact of a read error, given a far larger clone one base away. The same CDR3 also results from other DNA sequences found in this sample. The chain is built from TRDV1 and TRDJ1, with D unresolved. Because TCRdb records no J gene, it was assigned here through a match of the DNA to germline. V lost 4 bases and J 2 bases, leaving 26 bases between the germline ends. The CDR3 is 19 residues long. Looked up from germline, CDR1 is TSWWSYY and CDR2 is QGS. Here the CDR3 DNA reads TGTGCTCTTGGGGGAAGACTTAAAAAGTCCCTCCGGTATACCGATAAACTCATCTTT. This sequence encodes CALGGRLKKSLRYTDKLIF.